This T cell receptor (beta chain) was captured in a study of T cells in women clearing cervical HPV infection. Looking at the study overall: Women with histologically confirmed HPV16-related CIN3 or worse, 2 with invasive cancer, served as cases. Cases' blood sampling followed lesion detection by median roughly 150 days (90 to 200).

V gave up 5 bases and J gave up 6 bases, with 21 bases separating them. The CDR3 spans 15 residues. Germline V gives CDR1 DFQATT, CDR2 SNEGSKA (reference sequence). Findings of the study overall: Unknown T-cell numbers per sample may underlie the richness differences. Cases carried less TRBV6-7 than controls: approximately 0.1% versus 0.16%.

Libraries were prepared by immunoSEQ multiplex PCR; TCRdb keeps only in-frame clonotypes and omits some of them. The sample spans 20,000 to 25,000 clones; the ten largest clones claim 5.5% to 8%. In the case of this clone: Antigen: not known. The read falls 3 residues short of the CDR3 end, and the missing part is taken from the germline J gene.

Source material: blood buffy coat. The V call is TRBV20-1, the J call TRBJ2-3, with D maybe TRBD2 (6 bases). This clonotype originated in a woman between 18 and 70 years old with a cervical HPV16 infection that either progressed to CIN3+ or cleared (not recorded which). The covered CDR3 bases are TGCAGTGCTCGGGTGCGACTAGGTGAACAGGATACG. Protein product: CSARVRLGEQDT. The entire CDR3 protein is CSARVRLGEQDTQYF.